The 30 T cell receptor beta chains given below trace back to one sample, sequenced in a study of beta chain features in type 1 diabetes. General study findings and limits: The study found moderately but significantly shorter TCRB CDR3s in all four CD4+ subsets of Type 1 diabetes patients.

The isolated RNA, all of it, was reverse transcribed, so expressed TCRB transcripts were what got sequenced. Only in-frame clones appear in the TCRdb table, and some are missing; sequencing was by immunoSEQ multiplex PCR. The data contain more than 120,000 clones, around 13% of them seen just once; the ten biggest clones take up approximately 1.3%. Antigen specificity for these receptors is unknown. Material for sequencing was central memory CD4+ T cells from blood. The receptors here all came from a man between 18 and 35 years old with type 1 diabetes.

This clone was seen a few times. CDR3 sequence reads: CAWVQSGGKETQYF. The CDR3, as DNA: TGTGCCTGGGTTCAGAGCGGGGGGAAGGAGACCCAGTACTTC. The chain combines TRBV30 with TRBJ2-5, with TRBD2 matching 9 bases. Trimming cost V 5 bases and J 5 bases; bases outside gene matches: 9. The germline CDR1 and CDR2 sequences are GTSNPN and SVGIG (reference sequence). The CDR3 runs to 14 residues.

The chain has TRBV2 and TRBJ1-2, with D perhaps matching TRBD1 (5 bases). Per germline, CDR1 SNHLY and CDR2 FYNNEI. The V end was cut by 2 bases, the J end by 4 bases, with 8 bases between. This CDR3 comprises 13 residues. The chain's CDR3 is CASSEQGPYGYTF. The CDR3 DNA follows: TGTGCCAGCAGTGAACAGGGACCCTATGGCTACACCTTC.

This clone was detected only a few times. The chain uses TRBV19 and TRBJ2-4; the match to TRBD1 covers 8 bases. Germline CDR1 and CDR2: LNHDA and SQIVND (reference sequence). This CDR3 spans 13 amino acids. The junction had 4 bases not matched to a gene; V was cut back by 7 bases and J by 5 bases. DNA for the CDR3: TGTGCCAGTAAGGCGGACAGGGAAAACATTCAGTACTTC. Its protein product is CASKADRENIQYF.

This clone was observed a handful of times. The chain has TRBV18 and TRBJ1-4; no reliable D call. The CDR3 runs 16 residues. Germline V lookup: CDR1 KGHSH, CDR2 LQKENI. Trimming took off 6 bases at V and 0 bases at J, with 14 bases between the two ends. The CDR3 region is CASSLLETSTNEKLFF. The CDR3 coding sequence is TGTGCCAGCTCCCTCCTGGAGACTTCAACTAATGAAAAACTGTTTTTT.

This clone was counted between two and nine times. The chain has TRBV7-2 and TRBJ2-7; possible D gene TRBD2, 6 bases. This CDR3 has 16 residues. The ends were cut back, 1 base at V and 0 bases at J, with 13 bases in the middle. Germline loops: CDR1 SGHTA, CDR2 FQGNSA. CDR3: CASSLGVFGSSYEQYF. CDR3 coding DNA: TGTGCCAGCAGCTTAGGTGTTTTCGGGAGCTCCTACGAGCAGTACTTC.

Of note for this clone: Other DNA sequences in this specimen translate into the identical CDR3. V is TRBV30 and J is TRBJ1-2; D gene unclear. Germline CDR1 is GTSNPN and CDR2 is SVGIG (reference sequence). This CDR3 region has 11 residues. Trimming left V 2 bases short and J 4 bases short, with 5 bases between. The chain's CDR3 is CAWSLSYGYTF. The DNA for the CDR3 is TGTGCCTGGAGTCTGAGCTATGGCTACACCTTC.

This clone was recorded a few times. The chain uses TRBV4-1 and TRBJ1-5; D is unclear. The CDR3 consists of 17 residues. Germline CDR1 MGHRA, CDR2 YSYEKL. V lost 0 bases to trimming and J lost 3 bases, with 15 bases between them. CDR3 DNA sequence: TGCGCCAGCAGCCAAGATCGGGGAGGTCCTTCCAATCAGCCCCAGCATTTT. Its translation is CASSQDRGGPSNQPQHF.

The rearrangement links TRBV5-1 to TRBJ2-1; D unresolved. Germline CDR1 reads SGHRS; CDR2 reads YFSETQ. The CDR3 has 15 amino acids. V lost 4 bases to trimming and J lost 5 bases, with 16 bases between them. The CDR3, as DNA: TGCGCCAGCAGCCTAGGGCCCTCTACCAACAATGAGCAGTTCTTC. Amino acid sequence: CASSLGPSTNNEQFF.

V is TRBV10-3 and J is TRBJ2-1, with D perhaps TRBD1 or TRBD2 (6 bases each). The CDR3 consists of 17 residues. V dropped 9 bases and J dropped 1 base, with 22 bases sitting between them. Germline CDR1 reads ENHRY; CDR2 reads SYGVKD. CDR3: CAIQSGHGGGSYNEQFF. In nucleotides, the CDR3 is TGTGCCATACAATCCGGACACGGGGGCGGATCCTACAATGAGCAGTTCTTC.

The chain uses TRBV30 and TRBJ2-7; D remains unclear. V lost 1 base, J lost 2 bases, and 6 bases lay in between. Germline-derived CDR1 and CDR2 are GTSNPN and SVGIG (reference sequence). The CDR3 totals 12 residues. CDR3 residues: CAWSGGAYEQYF. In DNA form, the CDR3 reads TGTGCCTGGAGTGGCGGAGCCTACGAGCAGTACTTC.

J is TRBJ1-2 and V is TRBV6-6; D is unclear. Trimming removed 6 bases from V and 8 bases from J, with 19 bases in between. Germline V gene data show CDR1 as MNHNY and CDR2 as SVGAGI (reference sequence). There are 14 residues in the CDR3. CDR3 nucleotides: TGTGCCAGCAGCCTTGGGAGCGACCTCGGGGGCTACACCTTC. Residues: CASSLGSDLGGYTF.

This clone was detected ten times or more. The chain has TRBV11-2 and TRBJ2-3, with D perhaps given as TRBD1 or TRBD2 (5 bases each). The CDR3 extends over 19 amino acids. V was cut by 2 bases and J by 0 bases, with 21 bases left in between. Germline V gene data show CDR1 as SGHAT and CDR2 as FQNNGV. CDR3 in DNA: TGTGCCAGCAGCTTAACCAGCGGCACTACAGGAGCTAGCACAGATACGCAGTATTTT. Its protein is CASSLTSGTTGASTDTQYF.

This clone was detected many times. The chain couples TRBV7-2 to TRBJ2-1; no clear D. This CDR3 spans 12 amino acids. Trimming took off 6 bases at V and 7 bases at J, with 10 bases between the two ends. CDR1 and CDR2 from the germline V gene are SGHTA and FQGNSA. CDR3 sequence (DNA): TGTGCCAGCAGTCCTCATAATAATGAGCAGTTCTTC. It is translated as CASSPHNNEQFF.

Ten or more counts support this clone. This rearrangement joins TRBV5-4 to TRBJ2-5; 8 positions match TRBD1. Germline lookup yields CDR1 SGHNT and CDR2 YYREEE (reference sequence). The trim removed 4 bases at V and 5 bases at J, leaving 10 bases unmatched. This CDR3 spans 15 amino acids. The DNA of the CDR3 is TGTGCCAGCAGCCCCGACCAGGGGGCGCTGGAGACCCAGTACTTC. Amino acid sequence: CASSPDQGALETQYF.

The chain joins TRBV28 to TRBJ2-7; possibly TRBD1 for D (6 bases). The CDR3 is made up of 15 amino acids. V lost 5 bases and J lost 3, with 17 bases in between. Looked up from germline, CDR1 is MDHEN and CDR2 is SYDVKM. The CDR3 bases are TGTGCCAGCAGTGTACCGGGACAAAAGCTCTACGAGCAGTACTTC. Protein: CASSVPGQKLYEQYF.

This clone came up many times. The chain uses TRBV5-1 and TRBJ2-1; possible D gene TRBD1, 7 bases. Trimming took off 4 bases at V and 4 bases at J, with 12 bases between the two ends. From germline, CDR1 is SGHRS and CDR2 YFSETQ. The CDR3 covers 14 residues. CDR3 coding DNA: TGCGCCAGCAGCATCAGGGGGGAATACAATGAGCAGTTCTTC. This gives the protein CASSIRGEYNEQFF.

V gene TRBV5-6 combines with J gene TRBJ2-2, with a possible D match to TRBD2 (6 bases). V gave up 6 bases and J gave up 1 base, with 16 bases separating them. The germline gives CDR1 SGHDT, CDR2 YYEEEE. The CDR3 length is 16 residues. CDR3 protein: CASTHPGVRNTGELFF. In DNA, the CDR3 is TGTGCCAGCACCCATCCGGGGGTCCGGAACACCGGGGAGCTGTTTTTT.

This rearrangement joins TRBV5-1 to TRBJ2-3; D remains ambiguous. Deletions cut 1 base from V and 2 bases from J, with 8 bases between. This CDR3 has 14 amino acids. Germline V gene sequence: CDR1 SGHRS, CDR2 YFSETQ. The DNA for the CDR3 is TGCGCCAGCAGCTTGAACGCTGCCACAGATACGCAGTATTTT. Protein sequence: CASSLNAATDTQYF.

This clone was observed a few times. For the CDR3, the DNA is TGTGCCAGCAGTCAAACTATGCAGGGGGGTAGGGATACGCAGTATTTT. This gives the protein CASSQTMQGGRDTQYF. The gene calls are TRBV7-8 and TRBJ2-3, with TRBD1 as a possible D gene (7 bases). The CDR3 loop spans 16 amino acids. CDR1 and CDR2 from the germline V gene are SGHVS and FQNEAQ. Trimming removed 6 bases from V and 6 bases from J, with 22 bases in between.

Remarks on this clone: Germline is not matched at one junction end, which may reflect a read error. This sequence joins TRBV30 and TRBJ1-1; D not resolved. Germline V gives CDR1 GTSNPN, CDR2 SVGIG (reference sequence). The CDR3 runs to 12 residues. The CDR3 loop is CAWSVSGPGGCF. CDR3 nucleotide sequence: TGTGCCTGGAGTGTATCTGGGCCCGGCGGGTGCTTT.

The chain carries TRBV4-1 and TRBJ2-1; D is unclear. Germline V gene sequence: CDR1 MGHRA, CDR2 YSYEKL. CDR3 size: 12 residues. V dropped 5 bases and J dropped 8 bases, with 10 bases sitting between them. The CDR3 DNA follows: TGCGCCAGCAGCTCAAAATATGATGAGCAGTTCTTC. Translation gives CASSSKYDEQFF.

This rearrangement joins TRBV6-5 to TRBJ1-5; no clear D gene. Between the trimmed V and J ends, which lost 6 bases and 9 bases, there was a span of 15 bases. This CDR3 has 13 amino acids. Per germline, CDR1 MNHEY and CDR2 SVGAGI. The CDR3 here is CASRPLTRGPQHF. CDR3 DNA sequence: TGTGCCAGCAGACCCCTGACGAGAGGGCCCCAGCATTTT.

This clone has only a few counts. Here the CDR3 reads CASSDEGLVNTEAFF. The CDR3 bases are TGTGCCAGCAGTGACGAGGGGTTGGTGAACACTGAAGCTTTCTTT. The chain joins TRBV6-1 to TRBJ1-1, with D perhaps matching TRBD1 (5 bases). Germline assignment: CDR1 MNHNS and CDR2 SASEGT. Between the trimmed V and J ends, which lost 3 bases and 0 bases, there was a span of 11 bases. CDR3 length: 15 residues.

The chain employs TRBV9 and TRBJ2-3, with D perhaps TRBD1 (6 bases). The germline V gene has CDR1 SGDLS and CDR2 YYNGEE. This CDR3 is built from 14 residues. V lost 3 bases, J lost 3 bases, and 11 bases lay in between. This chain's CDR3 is CASSAHRETDTQYF. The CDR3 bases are TGTGCCAGCAGCGCTCACAGGGAAACAGATACGCAGTATTTT.

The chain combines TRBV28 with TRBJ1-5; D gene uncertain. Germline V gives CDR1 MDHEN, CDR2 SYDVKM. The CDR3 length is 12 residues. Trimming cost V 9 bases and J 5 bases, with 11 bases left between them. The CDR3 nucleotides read TGTGCCAGTGGACTGGGCGATCAGCCCCAGCATTTT. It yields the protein CASGLGDQPQHF.

The CDR3 loop is CASSEGEPQHF. The CDR3 DNA follows: TGTGCCAGCAGTGAGGGGGAGCCCCAGCATTTT. This chain uses TRBV2 with TRBJ1-5, with a possible D match to TRBD1 (5 bases). Germline V lookup: CDR1 SNHLY, CDR2 FYNNEI. Between the trimmed V and J ends, which lost 3 bases and 8 bases, there was a span of 5 bases. The CDR3 is 11 amino acids.

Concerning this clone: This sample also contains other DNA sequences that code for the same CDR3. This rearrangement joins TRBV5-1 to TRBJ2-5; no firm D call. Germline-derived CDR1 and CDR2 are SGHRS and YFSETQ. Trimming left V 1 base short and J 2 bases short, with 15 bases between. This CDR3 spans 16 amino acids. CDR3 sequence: CASSLQTGGVQETQYF. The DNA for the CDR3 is TGCGCCAGCAGCTTGCAGACGGGTGGAGTTCAAGAGACCCAGTACTTC. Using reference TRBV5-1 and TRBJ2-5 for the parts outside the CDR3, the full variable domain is KAGVTQTPRYLIKTRGQQVTLSCSPISGHRSVSWYQQTPGQGLQFLFEYFSETQRNKGNFPGRFSGRQFSNSRSEMNVSTLELGDSALYLCASSLQTGGVQETQYFGPGTRLLVL.

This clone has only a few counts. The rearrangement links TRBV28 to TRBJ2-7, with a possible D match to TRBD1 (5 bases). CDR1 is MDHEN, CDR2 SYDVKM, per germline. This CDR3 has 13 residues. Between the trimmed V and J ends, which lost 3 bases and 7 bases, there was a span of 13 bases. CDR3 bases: TGTGCCAGCAGTTTTGGGGCGTCGGGTGAGCAGTACTTC. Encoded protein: CASSFGASGEQYF.

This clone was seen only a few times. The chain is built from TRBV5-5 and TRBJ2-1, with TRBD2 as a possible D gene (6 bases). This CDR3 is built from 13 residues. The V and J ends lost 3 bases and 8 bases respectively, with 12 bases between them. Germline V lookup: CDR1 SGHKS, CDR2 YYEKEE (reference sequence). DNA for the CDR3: TGTGCCAGCAGCTGGGGGGAGAGGTATGAGCAGTTCTTC. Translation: CASSWGERYEQFF.

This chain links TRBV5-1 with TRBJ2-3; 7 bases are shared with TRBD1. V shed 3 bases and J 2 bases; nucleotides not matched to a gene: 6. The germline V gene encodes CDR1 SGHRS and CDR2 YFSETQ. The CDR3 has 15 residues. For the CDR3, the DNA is TGCGCCAGCAGCTCCGAGGGGGCCCCCACAGATACGCAGTATTTT. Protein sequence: CASSSEGAPTDTQYF. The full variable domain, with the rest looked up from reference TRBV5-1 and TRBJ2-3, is KAGVTQTPRYLIKTRGQQVTLSCSPISGHRSVSWYQQTPGQGLQFLFEYFSETQRNKGNFPGRFSGRQFSNSRSEMNVSTLELGDSALYLCASSSEGAPTDTQYFGPGTRLTVL.